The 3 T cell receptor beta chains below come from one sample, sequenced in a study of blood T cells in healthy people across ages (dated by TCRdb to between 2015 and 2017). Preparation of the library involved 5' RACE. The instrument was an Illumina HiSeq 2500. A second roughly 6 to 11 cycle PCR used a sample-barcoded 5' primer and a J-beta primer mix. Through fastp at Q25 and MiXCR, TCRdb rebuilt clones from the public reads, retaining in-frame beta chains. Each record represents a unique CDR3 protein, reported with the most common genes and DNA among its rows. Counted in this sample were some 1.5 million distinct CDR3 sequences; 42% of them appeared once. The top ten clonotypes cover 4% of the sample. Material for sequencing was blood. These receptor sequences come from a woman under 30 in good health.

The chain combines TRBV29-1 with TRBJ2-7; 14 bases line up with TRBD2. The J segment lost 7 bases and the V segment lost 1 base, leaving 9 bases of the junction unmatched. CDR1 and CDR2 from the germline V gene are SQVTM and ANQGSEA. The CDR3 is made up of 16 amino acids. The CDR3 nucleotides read TGCAGCGTTGAAGGAACCCCGGGACTAGCGGGAGATGAGCAGTACTTC. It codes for CSVEGTPGLAGDEQYF.

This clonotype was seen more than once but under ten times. This CDR3 reads CASSDGGHSYGYTF. The CDR3 nucleotides are TGTGCCAGCAGTGACGGGGGGCATAGCTATGGCTACACCTTC. The chain has TRBV25-1 and TRBJ1-2, with D possibly being TRBD1 (6 bases). There are 14 residues in the CDR3. Per the germline V gene, CDR1 is MGHDK and CDR2 is SYGVNS. The ends were cut back, 3 bases at V and 4 bases at J, with 12 bases in the middle.

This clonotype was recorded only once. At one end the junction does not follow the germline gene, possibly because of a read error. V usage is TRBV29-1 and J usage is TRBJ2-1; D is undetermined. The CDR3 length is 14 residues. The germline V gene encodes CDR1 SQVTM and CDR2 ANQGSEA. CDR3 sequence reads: CSGREFSSYNGQFF. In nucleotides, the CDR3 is TGCAGCGGTAGAGAGTTTAGCTCCTACAATGGGCAGTTCTTC.